This T cell receptor (beta chain) is drawn from a study of cytomegalovirus exposure and HLA in healthy donors. On the study more broadly: Among approximately 400 genotyped donors, more than 65% fell in the Caucasian-associated ancestry cluster.

Remarks on this clone: As yet, its antigen is unknown.

The PCR ran on 60 Vbeta and 13 Jbeta primers. This table comes from immunoSEQ multiplex PCR, and its TCRdb copy is limited to in-frame clones, with some not included. Of 35,000 to 50,000 clones in the sample, roughly half were seen once. Study-wide results and limits: Clonal expansion was found to be greater in HLA-associated TCR beta chains than in equally common others in a later analysis. Reported results showed that the classifier diagnosed cytomegalovirus status with high specificity and sensitivity. Researchers reported in a later analysis that common viral pathogens appeared linked to several top clusters.

Germline V gives CDR1 SGHTA, CDR2 FQGNSA. This CDR3 region has 13 residues. V gave up 10 bases and J gave up 5 bases; unmatched junction bases: 9. Sequenced: PBMCs. The receptor comes from a man aged 55 to 69 in good health and CMV-seronegative. The V call is TRBV7-2, the J call TRBJ2-5, with TRBD1 matching over 8 bases. The CDR3 reads CATRTGYLETQYF. The CDR3, as DNA: TGTGCCACCAGGACAGGGTATTTGGAGACCCAGTACTTC. Looking up the rest from reference TRBV7-2 and TRBJ2-5 gives the full variable domain: GAGVSQSPSNKVTEKGKDVELRCDPISGHTALYWYRQSLGQGLEFLIYFQGNSAPDKSGLPSDRFSAERTGGSVSTLTIQRTQQEDSAVYLCATRTGYLETQYFGPGTRLLVL.